The 29 T cell receptor beta chains listed next were all sequenced from one sample in a study of CD8 T cells in Susac syndrome. Reverse transcription of about 0.45 to 1 ug RNA was performed with random hexamers. TCRdb reanalysed the immunoSEQ multiplex PCR reads using MiXCR and keeps one entry per CDR3 protein. The sample has around 180,000 distinct CDR3 sequences, under 95% seen once; the top ten hold roughly 0.11%. The source material was CD4+ T cells from PBMCs. Source of these receptors: a human donor with Susac syndrome.

The chain joins TRBV29-1 to TRBJ2-1; D is perhaps TRBD1 (5 bases). Germline V gene data show CDR1 as SQVTM and CDR2 as ANQGSEA. CDR3 size: 12 residues. V lost 5 bases and J lost 10, with 15 bases in between. The CDR3 DNA sequence: TGCAGCGTTCGGTTAAGGGGCTCGGAGCAGTTCTTC. It translates to CSVRLRGSEQFF.

The chain uses TRBV7-8 and TRBJ1-5, with TRBD1 identical over 7 bases. Trimming at V came to 1 base and at J to 0 bases, leaving 6 bases not matched to a gene. Looked up from germline, CDR1 is SGHVS and CDR2 is FQNEAQ. This CDR3 is built from 17 residues. In nucleotides, the CDR3 is TGTGCCAGCAGCTTAGGGGGGACAGTTTATAGCAATCAGCCCCAGCATTTT. It translates to CASSLGGTVYSNQPQHF.

This clonotype has more than one count but fewer than ten. V gene TRBV5-1 combines with J gene TRBJ1-5; no definite D call. Trimming removed 4 bases from V and 2 bases from J, with 13 bases in between. Germline V gene sequence: CDR1 SGHRS, CDR2 YFSETQ. This CDR3 comprises 15 residues. CDR3 amino acids: CASSLGGVGNQPQHF. The CDR3 DNA sequence: TGCGCCAGCAGCCTGGGCGGGGTGGGCAATCAGCCCCAGCATTTT. Looking up the rest from reference TRBV5-1 and TRBJ1-5 gives the full variable domain: KAGVTQTPRYLIKTRGQQVTLSCSPISGHRSVSWYQQTPGQGLQFLFEYFSETQRNKGNFPGRFSGRQFSNSRSEMNVSTLELGDSALYLCASSLGGVGNQPQHFGDGTRLSIL.

V and J are TRBV29-1 and TRBJ1-1; TRBD1 might be the D (6 bases). The V end lost 2 bases, the J end lost 6 bases, and 16 bases lay between the germline ends. CDR1 and CDR2 from the germline V gene are SQVTM and ANQGSEA. This CDR3 has 14 amino acids. The CDR3 DNA follows: TGCAGCGTTGAAAGGGACACCGTTAGTGCTGAAGCTTTCTTT. Encoded protein: CSVERDTVSAEAFF.

The gene calls are TRBV2 and TRBJ2-7, with D perhaps matching TRBD1 (5 bases). The CDR3 consists of 14 residues. Trimming cost V 7 bases and J 6 bases, with 19 bases left between them. Germline V gene data show CDR1 as SNHLY and CDR2 as FYNNEI. The CDR3 loop reads CASTSQGTASEQYF. Written as DNA, the CDR3 is TGTGCCAGCACATCCCAGGGTACGGCTAGCGAGCAGTACTTC.

This chain uses TRBV4-3 with TRBJ2-3; D unresolved. The CDR3 is 16 residues long. From germline, CDR1 is LGHNA and CDR2 YSLEER. V lost 0 bases, J lost 1 base, and 11 bases lay in between. The CDR3 sequence is CASSQEESVGTDTQYF. The CDR3 DNA sequence: TGCGCCAGCAGCCAAGAGGAGTCCGTCGGCACAGATACGCAGTATTTT.

The CDR3 sequence is CASSLGAVYTEAFF. The CDR3 coding sequence is TGTGCCAGCAGTCTAGGAGCTGTTTACACTGAAGCTTTCTTT. V gene TRBV27 combines with J gene TRBJ1-1; D unresolved. Trimming took 5 bases from V and 3 from J, leaving 13 bases between them. Germline CDR1 MNHEY, CDR2 SMNVEV (reference sequence). The CDR3 runs to 14 residues.

This chain connects TRBV6-4 to TRBJ2-3, with TRBD1 matching 7 bases. Germline V gene lookup returns CDR1 MRHNA and CDR2 SNTAGT. Trimming removed 2 bases from V and 4 bases from J; junction bases left unmatched: 6. The CDR3 extends over 15 amino acids. CDR3: CASSDLGTGADTQYF. CDR3 coding DNA: TGTGCCAGCAGTGACCTGGGCACAGGGGCAGATACGCAGTATTTT.

The genes are TRBV7-6 and TRBJ1-2, with D perhaps TRBD1 (6 bases). Per the germline V gene, CDR1 is SGHVS and CDR2 is FNYEAQ. The CDR3 length is 14 residues. V dropped 2 bases and J dropped 4 bases, with 11 bases sitting between them. The CDR3 loop reads CASSLRTDLYGYTF. CDR3 sequence (DNA): TGTGCCAGCAGCTTAAGGACAGACCTCTATGGCTACACCTTC.

The chain joins TRBV29-1 to TRBJ2-3; D remains ambiguous. Trimming took off 2 bases at V and 4 bases at J, with 10 bases between the two ends. The CDR3 sequence is 13 residues long. The germline CDR1 and CDR2 sequences are SQVTM and ANQGSEA. This CDR3 is CSVEIGFPDTQYF. The CDR3 DNA follows: TGCAGCGTTGAAATAGGGTTCCCAGATACGCAGTATTTT.

The chain employs TRBV4-2 and TRBJ2-5, with 12 bases that match TRBD2. The V and J ends lost 4 bases and 5 bases, in that order; junction bases with no gene match: 17. The CDR3 loop spans 19 amino acids. Germline CDR1 reads LGHNA; CDR2 reads YNFKEQ. The CDR3 DNA sequence: TGTGCCAGCAGCCCCAGTCGGCTAGCGGGGGGGCGGATGTGGGAGACCCAGTACTTC. Its protein is CASSPSRLAGGRMWETQYF.

The chain links TRBV4-3 to TRBJ2-7, with D possibly matching TRBD1 (6 bases). V lost 1 base and J lost 5, with 12 bases in between. The CDR3 runs 14 residues. Germline CDR1 reads LGHNA; CDR2 reads YSLEER. The CDR3, as DNA: TGCGCCAGCAGCCAAGCAGGCTGGGACAACGAGCAGTACTTC. Protein: CASSQAGWDNEQYF.

The rearrangement joins TRBV7-2 to TRBJ1-6; 10 bases are a match to TRBD1. The CDR3 is made up of 13 amino acids. Trimming removed 4 bases from V and 10 bases from J; junction bases left unmatched: 1. Germline V gene sequence: CDR1 SGHTA, CDR2 FQGNSA. CDR3 residues: CASSSTGGSPLHF. CDR3 DNA: TGTGCCAGCAGCTCGACAGGGGGCTCACCCCTCCACTTT.

This clonotype showed up just once. V usage is TRBV27 and J usage is TRBJ2-7; maybe TRBD1 (6 bases). The CDR3 length is 17 residues. Germline assignment: CDR1 MNHEY and CDR2 SMNVEV (reference sequence). Trimming removed 1 base from V and 6 bases from J, with 22 bases in between. CDR3 sequence (DNA): TGTGCCAGCAGTTTATTCCCTCAGGGACAAAGAAGGGCCGAGCAGTACTTC. This codes for CASSLFPQGQRRAEQYF.

This rearrangement joins TRBV29-1 to TRBJ1-1; a weak D match, TRBD1 (5 bases). Germline V gene lookup returns CDR1 SQVTM and CDR2 ANQGSEA. With 3 bases removed from V and 3 bases from J, the gap between germline ends came to 11 bases. CDR3 size: 13 residues. CDR3 in DNA: TGCAGCGTTGATGGGACGAAGGACACTGAAGCTTTCTTT. Protein product: CSVDGTKDTEAFF. Based on the CDR3 plus reference TRBV29-1 and TRBJ1-1, the full variable domain is SAVISQKPSRDICQRGTSLTIQCQVDSQVTMMFWYRQQPGQSLTLIATANQGSEATYESGFVIDKFPISRPNLTFSTLTVSNMSPEDSSIYLCSVDGTKDTEAFFGQGTRLTVV.

V gene TRBV9 combines with J gene TRBJ2-5; D may match TRBD1 or TRBD2 (5 bases each). This CDR3 has 15 amino acids. The germline V gene encodes CDR1 SGDLS and CDR2 YYNGEE. V was shortened by 0 bases and J by 4 bases, with 13 bases between the two germline ends. CDR3: CASSVGGVRRETQYF. The CDR3 DNA is TGTGCCAGCAGCGTAGGAGGGGTCCGTCGAGAGACCCAGTACTTC.

The chain uses TRBV5-1 and TRBJ2-3; D possibly corresponds to TRBD1 (6 bases). Per the germline V gene, CDR1 is SGHRS and CDR2 is YFSETQ. Trimming removed 5 bases at V and 1 base at J, with 17 bases between. This CDR3 is built from 16 residues. CDR3 region: CASSSTQGHGTDTQYF. For the CDR3, the DNA is TGCGCCAGCAGTTCGACACAGGGCCACGGCACAGATACGCAGTATTTT.

The genes are TRBV7-2 and TRBJ2-6, with D maybe TRBD1 (5 bases). V was shortened by 2 bases and J by 0 bases, with 11 bases between the two germline ends. CDR3 length equals 17 residues. Germline CDR1 SGHTA, CDR2 FQGNSA. CDR3 nucleotide sequence: TGTGCCAGCAGCTTACTTGCAGGGAACTCTGGGGCCAACGTCCTGACTTTC. Translated, it gives CASSLLAGNSGANVLTF.

The V and J genes are TRBV29-1 and TRBJ1-1; D remains unclear. This CDR3 spans 10 amino acids. From germline, CDR1 is SQVTM and CDR2 ANQGSEA. V was trimmed by 4 bases and J by 5 bases, leaving 5 bases between them. The CDR3 DNA follows: TGCAGCGTTGGTTATACTGAAGCTTTCTTT. Translating gives CSVGYTEAFF.

In DNA form, the CDR3 reads TGTGCCAGCAGCGTAGAAGTTATACCTATTGGGGCTTTCTTT. Translation: CASSVEVIPIGAFF. The chain uses TRBV9 and TRBJ1-1; D not resolved. The V and J ends lost 0 bases and 11 bases respectively, with 17 bases between them. Per the germline V gene, CDR1 is SGDLS and CDR2 is YYNGEE. This CDR3 is 14 amino acids long.

V and J are TRBV10-3 and TRBJ1-2, with D possibly matching TRBD1 (5 bases). The CDR3 totals 14 residues. Trimming removed 0 bases at V and 4 bases at J, with 9 bases between. Germline V gene lookup returns CDR1 ENHRY and CDR2 SYGVKD. The CDR3 here is CAISESGGGYGYTF. CDR3 DNA: TGTGCCATCAGTGAGTCCGGGGGAGGCTATGGCTACACCTTC.

The CDR3 DNA reads as TGTGCCAGCAACCTAAACGCAGGGGCCAACGTCCTGACTTTC. It specifies CASNLNAGANVLTF. The chain employs TRBV28 and TRBJ2-6; no firm D call. The V end lost 7 bases, the J end lost 4 bases, and 11 bases lay between the germline ends. In germline, CDR1 is MDHEN, CDR2 SYDVKM. This CDR3 region has 14 residues. The whole variable domain, filled in from reference TRBV28 and TRBJ2-6, reads DVKVTQSSRYLVKRTGEKVFLECVQDMDHENMFWYRQDPGLGLRLIYFSYDVKMKEKGDIPEGYSVSREKKERFSLILESASTNQTSMYLCASNLNAGANVLTFGAGSRLTVL.

The J gene is TRBJ2-1, the V gene TRBV27; D possibly uses TRBD1 or TRBD2 (5 bases each). This CDR3 has 14 amino acids. V was shortened by 7 bases and J by 6 bases, with 16 bases between the two germline ends. The germline CDR1 and CDR2 sequences are MNHEY and SMNVEV (reference sequence). The CDR3: CASNGGWGSNEQFF. As DNA, the CDR3 is TGTGCCAGCAACGGCGGTTGGGGGAGCAATGAGCAGTTCTTC.

This clonotype was observed a single time. The rearrangement links TRBV10-2 to TRBJ2-1; D not certain. The V end lost 0 bases, the J end lost 3 bases, and 0 bases lay between the germline ends. CDR3 size: 12 residues. The germline V gene has CDR1 WSHSY and CDR2 SAAADI. The CDR3 sequence is CASSESYNEQFF. Here the CDR3 DNA reads TGCGCCAGCAGTGAGTCCTACAATGAGCAGTTCTTC.

The rearrangement uses TRBV2 and TRBJ1-5, with a tentative D call TRBD1 (6 bases). The length of the CDR3 is 14 residues. The germline V gene encodes CDR1 SNHLY and CDR2 FYNNEI. Between the trimmed V and J ends, which lost 5 bases and 2 bases, there was a span of 10 bases. The CDR3 region is CASSLNRGNQPQHF. CDR3 DNA: TGTGCCAGCAGTCTCAACAGGGGCAATCAGCCCCAGCATTTT. The full variable domain, its missing parts supplied by reference TRBV2 and TRBJ1-5, is EPEVTQTPSHQVTQMGQEVILRCVPISNHLYFYWYRQILGQKVEFLVSFYNNEISEKSEIFDDQFSVERPDGSNFTLKIRSTKLEDSAMYFCASSLNRGNQPQHFGDGTRLSIL.

Notes on this clonotype: A read error may account for a junction end that differs from germline. This rearrangement joins TRBV5-1 to TRBJ1-6; 9 bases agree with TRBD1. Per germline, CDR1 SGHRS and CDR2 YFSETQ. The CDR3 is 14 amino acids. CDR3 DNA sequence: TGCGCCAGCACCTTGGACAGGGGCAATTCACCCCTCCACTTT. Protein sequence: CASTLDRGNSPLHF. Variable domain in full (rest from reference TRBV5-1 and TRBJ1-6): KAGVTQTPRYLIKTRGQQVTLSCSPISGHRSVSWYQQTPGQGLQFLFEYFSETQRNKGNFPGRFSGRQFSNSRSEMNVSTLELGDSALYLCASTLDRGNSPLHFGNGTRLTVT.

The CDR3 DNA is TGTGCCAGCAGCCCTAATAAGCCCCCGCATTACAATGAGCAGTTCTTC. Its protein is CASSPNKPPHYNEQFF. The rearrangement links TRBV11-2 to TRBJ2-1; D call uncertain. The germline CDR1 and CDR2 sequences are SGHAT and FQNNGV. V was cut by 5 bases and J by 4 bases, with 18 bases left in between. The CDR3 has 16 residues.

This chain links TRBV19 with TRBJ2-1; 8 bases map to TRBD2. Germline values: CDR1 LNHDA, CDR2 SQIVND (reference sequence). The trim removed 3 bases at V and 5 bases at J, leaving 3 bases unmatched. The CDR3 runs to 14 residues. CDR3 region: CASSISGGDNEQFF. CDR3 DNA sequence: TGTGCCAGTAGTATCTCGGGAGGGGACAATGAGCAGTTCTTC.

The chain carries TRBV18 and TRBJ2-3; D is unresolved. Germline V CDR1 and CDR2: KGHSH, LQKENI. The CDR3 sequence is 15 residues long. V shed 3 bases and J shed 4 bases, with 14 bases lying between them. The CDR3 loop reads CASSPVTYGADTQYF. The CDR3 region has the DNA TGTGCCAGCTCACCTGTAACCTACGGCGCAGATACGCAGTATTTT.